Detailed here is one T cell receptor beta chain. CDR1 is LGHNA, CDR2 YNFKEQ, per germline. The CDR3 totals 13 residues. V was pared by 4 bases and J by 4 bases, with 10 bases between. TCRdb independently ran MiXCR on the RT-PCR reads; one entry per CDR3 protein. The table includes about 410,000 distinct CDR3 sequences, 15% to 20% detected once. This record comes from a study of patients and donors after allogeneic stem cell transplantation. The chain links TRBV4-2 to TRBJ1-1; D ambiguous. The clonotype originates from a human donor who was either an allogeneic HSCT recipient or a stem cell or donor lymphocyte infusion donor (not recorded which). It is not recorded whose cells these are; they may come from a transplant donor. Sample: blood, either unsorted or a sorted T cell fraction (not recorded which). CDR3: CASSLRVSTEAFF. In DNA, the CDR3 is TGTGCCAGCAGCCTGCGGGTGAGCACTGAAGCTTTCTTT.